This T cell receptor (beta chain) was identified during a study of T cell clusters in autoimmune cytopenias (dated by TCRdb to about 2019). Regarding the research as a whole: A median TRB sequencing depth of approximately 50,000 reads per sample was reached, and a median of roughly 2,500 distinct TRB clonotypes per sample was obtained. Alongside healthy, CLL and autoimmune hepatitis controls, autoimmune cytopenia patients had their peripheral blood TRB and IGH repertoires sequenced at active disease and again during treatment follow-up. The study was designed to test whether a disease-specific immune repertoire signature usable as a blood-based biomarker is carried by autoimmune cytopenia patients. Results the study describes overall, beyond this receptor: TRB repertoire shifts, with less even repertoires observed in secondary cytopenia and CLL, were mostly attributed to lymphoma bias rather than autoimmunity. Compared with active autoimmune hepatitis patients, healthy donors had almost three times as many exclusive TRB clusters, a finding consistent with an autoimmunity-wide signature. The T cell clusters were only ever defined in silico, so experimental validation of their functional role was still needed. GLIPH results suggested that primary autoimmune cytopenia patients were missing physiological T cell clusters, with 50 or so clusters found only in healthy donors compared with roughly 15 found only in patients. The cluster-lack signature was not observed for secondary cytopenia versus CLL, as the signature was apparently masked by the dominant lymphoma-associated repertoire.

Details on this clonotype: It lacks a known antigen.

Each sample's TRB amplification started from approximately 240 ng of peripheral blood genomic DNA, which corresponds to roughly 38,000 genome equivalents. To amplify TRB rearrangements, a touch-down multiplex PCR protocol was run with the TRB-A and TRB-B primer pools combined in a single tube. Illumina adapters and sample indices were attached to the amplicons through two consecutive PCR reactions using Phusion HS II polymerase. Amplicons were gel-purified with the NucleoSpin Gel and PCR Clean-up kit, then quantified by Qubit and quality-checked on an Agilent 2100 Bioanalyzer. Libraries were sequenced on an Illumina MiSeq using 600-cycle, single-indexed, paired-end runs. As for how the authors treated the data: MiXCR version 2.1.12 with the default MiXCR reference library was used to align and assemble TRB reads. A clone was defined by each unique CDR3 nucleotide sequence, and analysis was restricted to productive sequences with at least two reads. Alpha-parameterized diversity profiles (alpha 0 to 5), including the Shannon (alpha 1) and Simpson (alpha 2) indices, were computed with an R script to assess repertoire diversity. The tcR package was used to compute combinatorial TRB VJ usage, and cohorts were compared on this usage by principal component analysis with ade4. TCRbeta CDR3s were clustered with GLIPH on cohort pairs matched by age and read depth, and cluster frequencies were compared by Wilcoxon test. One entry per CDR3 protein sequence results from the TCRdb reprocessing of the reads, with DNA left out. The authors' filters were not applied to this entry. The sample's clone listing holds under 9,500 distinct CDR3 sequences. The ten largest account for 16% of the sample.

The CDR3 has 14 amino acids, counting the end cysteine and phenylalanine. No DNA was logged. The CDR1 and CDR2 encoded by the germline V gene are KGHSH and LQKENI. The source material was peripheral blood. This clonotype was obtained from a human donor with an autoimmune cytopenia or autoimmune hepatitis (not recorded which). Recombination joined TRBV18 with TRBJ1-3. CDR3 reads: CASSPQKSGNTIYF.